This is a list of T cell receptor beta chains from one sample in a study of blood T cells in healthy people across ages. TCRdb fed the 5' RACE reads into MiXCR, producing one record per CDR3 protein. The sample has about 970,000 distinct CDR3 sequences, roughly 51% seen once; the top ten hold about 21%. Material for sequencing was blood. The receptors were sampled from a woman aged 60-70 years in good health. The CDR3 runs from the conserved cysteine through the conserved F or W. The D gene is left open where the match is weak. Not all rows give a size; the values are once, few, many and, for expanded clones, a class.

v_call	j_call	clone_size	d_call	cdr3_aa	cdr3_nt
TRBV29-1	TRBJ1-6	once	.	CSVRQSSYNSPLHF	TGCAGCGTTCGACAGAGCTCCTATAATTCACCCCTCCACTTT
TRBV2	TRBJ2-7	.	.	CASMEGAKWALAGYEQYF	TGTGCCAGCATGGAGGGGGCTAAATGGGCCCTAGCCGGTTACGAGCAGTACTTC
TRBV25-1	TRBJ2-3	.	TRBD2	CASSEPRGFVGRTTDTQYF	TGTGCCAGCAGTGAGCCCCGGGGATTCGTCGGGAGGACCACAGATACGCAGTATTTT
TRBV3-1	TRBJ2-7	.	.	CASSQGSLRYEQYF	TGTGCCAGCAGCCAAGGATCGTTACGCTACGAGCAGTACTTC
TRBV29-1	TRBJ1-1	few	TRBD1	CSALPGQGANTEAFF	TGCAGCGCTCTCCCCGGACAGGGGGCAAACACTGAAGCTTTCTTT
TRBV7-2	TRBJ1-2	.	.	CASSLYTGRSYGYTF	TGTGCCAGCAGCTTGTATACAGGGAGAAGCTATGGCTACACCTTC
TRBV29-1	TRBJ2-5	.	.	CSVKDSETQYF	TGCAGCGTCAAGGACTCAGAGACCCAGTACTTC
TRBV3-1	TRBJ2-7	few	TRBD2	CASSLGLAGVSYEQYF	TGTGCCAGCAGTTTGGGACTAGCGGGAGTATCCTACGAGCAGTACTTC
TRBV20-1	TRBJ1-5	once	.	CSAKGRGDFQPQHF	TGCAGTGCTAAGGGCCGCGGAGATTTTCAGCCCCAGCATTTT
TRBV7-2	TRBJ1-5	few	.	CASSFTGGSLYSNQPQHF	TGTGCCAGCAGCTTTACTGGGGGCTCCCTATACAGCAATCAGCCCCAGCATTTT
TRBV3-1	TRBJ2-7	few	TRBD2	CASSQRTSGSYEQYF	TGTGCCAGCAGCCAAAGGACTAGCGGGAGCTACGAGCAGTACTTC
TRBV10-3	TRBJ2-5	.	TRBD1	CALGQGGVETQYF	TGTGCCCTCGGACAGGGTGGGGTAGAGACCCAGTACTTC
TRBV4-3	TRBJ2-7	.	TRBD2	CASSQEPSGTGYEQYF	TGCGCCAGCAGCCAAGAGCCTAGCGGGACGGGCTACGAGCAGTACTTC
TRBV4-3	TRBJ2-3	.	TRBD2	CASSQDLAVGADTQYF	TGCGCCAGCAGCCAAGATCTAGCGGTGGGGGCAGATACGCAGTATTTT
TRBV20-1	TRBJ2-1	.	.	CSARGQPAKQFF	TGCAGTGCTAGGGGGCAACCAGCAAAGCAGTTCTTC
TRBV29-1	TRBJ2-3	few	.	CSGLGANTQYF	TGCAGCGGACTAGGAGCAAATACGCAGTATTTT
TRBV5-4	TRBJ2-5	.	.	CASSLEPGGMETQYF	TGTGCCAGCAGCTTGGAGCCAGGGGGGATGGAGACCCAGTACTTC
TRBV20-1	TRBJ2-7	.	TRBD1	CRATPGQGIEQYF	TGCAGAGCAACCCCGGGACAGGGGATCGAGCAGTACTTC
TRBV15	TRBJ2-6	few	.	CATSALRVSGANVLTF	TGTGCCACCAGCGCCTTACGTGTCTCTGGGGCCAACGTCCTGACTTTC
TRBV5-1	TRBJ2-7	many	.	CASSPVLGDSYEQYF	TGCGCCAGCAGCCCGGTGCTAGGGGACTCCTACGAGCAGTACTTC
TRBV20-1	TRBJ2-1	.	TRBD2	CSASQGFLAGYNEQFF	TGCAGTGCTAGTCAGGGTTTCCTAGCGGGTTACAATGAGCAGTTCTTC
TRBV24-1	TRBJ2-1	once	.	CATSDLTHDEQFF	TGTGCCACCAGTGACCTGACCCATGATGAGCAGTTCTTC
TRBV27	TRBJ2-5	.	.	CASSPRGVTQYF	TGTGCCAGCAGTCCTCGAGGGGTGACCCAGTACTTC
TRBV20-1	TRBJ2-1	.	TRBD2	CSASPGGGRYNEQFF	TGCAGTGCTAGCCCTGGGGGGGGGAGGTACAATGAGCAGTTCTTC
TRBV7-2	TRBJ1-2	few	.	CASSLYSSSYGYTF	TGTGCCAGCAGCTTATACTCTTCCTCCTATGGCTACACCTTC
TRBV11-2	TRBJ1-2	few	TRBD1	CASSIAPGQGGGYTF	TGTGCCAGCAGTATTGCACCGGGACAGGGGGGAGGCTACACCTTC
TRBV7-2	TRBJ1-5	.	TRBD1	CASSIPGQGYQPQHF	TGTGCCAGCAGCATTCCGGGACAGGGCTATCAGCCCCAGCATTTT
TRBV6-2/TRBV6-3	TRBJ2-1	.	TRBD1	CASTDRDSSYNEQFF	TGTGCCAGCACCGACCGGGACAGCTCCTACAATGAGCAGTTCTTC
TRBV29-1	TRBJ1-2	many	TRBD1	CSGTGGNYGYTF	TGCAGCGGAACAGGGGGGAACTATGGCTACACCTTC
TRBV28	TRBJ2-6	.	TRBD1	CASSFSLTGTGRYSGANVLTF	TGTGCCAGCAGTTTCAGCCTTACCGGGACAGGCCGTTACTCTGGGGCCAACGTCCTGACTTTC
TRBV29-1	TRBJ2-1	few	TRBD1	CSVRTDRSEQFF	TGCAGCGTCCGAACGGACAGGTCTGAGCAGTTCTTC
TRBV4-3	TRBJ2-1	.	TRBD2	CASSRGWTSDEQFF	TGCGCCAGCAGCCGGGGCTGGACTAGCGATGAGCAGTTCTTC
TRBV12-3/TRBV12-4	TRBJ2-7	.	.	CASSNVQDNDSYEQYF	TGTGCCAGCAGTAACGTACAGGACAACGACTCCTACGAGCAGTACTTC
TRBV20-1	TRBJ2-7	once	TRBD2	CSARFDGASGDEQYF	TGCAGTGCTAGGTTTGACGGGGCTAGCGGCGACGAGCAGTACTTC
TRBV7-9	TRBJ2-3	.	TRBD2	CAIQTSASTDTQYF	TGTGCCATCCAAACTAGCGCAAGCACAGATACGCAGTATTTT
TRBV5-1	TRBJ2-7	few	.	CASSLEVSSYEQYF	TGCGCCAGCAGCTTGGAGGTGAGCTCCTACGAGCAGTACTTC
TRBV28	TRBJ2-3	.	.	CASTYGRGRDTQYF	TGTGCCAGCACCTATGGGCGGGGCCGAGATACGCAGTATTTT
TRBV20-1	TRBJ2-3	many	.	CSAKSVRDTQYF	TGCAGTGCTAAGAGCGTGAGGGATACGCAGTATTTT
TRBV28	TRBJ2-6	.	.	CASQESTGRAGANVLTF	TGTGCCAGCCAAGAGTCGACGGGTAGGGCTGGGGCCAACGTCCTGACTTTC
TRBV27	TRBJ2-7	.	.	CAGSSNYEQYF	TGTGCCGGCAGTTCCAACTACGAGCAGTACTTC
TRBV7-2	TRBJ2-3	many	.	CASSLSSLRTDTQYF	TGTGCCAGCAGCTTATCGTCCCTCCGCACAGATACGCAGTATTTT
TRBV7-9	TRBJ2-5	few	TRBD2	CASSGRRLAGDLVVETQYF	TGTGCCAGCAGCGGGAGACGACTAGCGGGAGATCTTGTGGTAGAGACCCAGTACTTC
TRBV27	TRBJ2-1	.	.	CASSVGLMGGEQFF	TGTGCCAGCAGTGTAGGCCTGATGGGGGGTGAGCAGTTCTTC
TRBV28	TRBJ1-2	few	.	CANSPGQHYGYTF	TGTGCCAACTCCCCCGGACAGCACTATGGCTACACCTTC
TRBV7-9	TRBJ2-1	.	TRBD2	CASSTRLMFGVGLNNEQFF	TGTGCCAGCAGCACACGCCTAATGTTTGGGGTGGGACTAAACAATGAGCAGTTCTTC
TRBV4-1	TRBJ1-2	.	.	CASSQDLGSGYGYTF	TGCGCCAGCAGCCAAGATTTGGGCTCAGGGTATGGCTACACCTTC
TRBV29-1	TRBJ2-1	.	.	CSAPLGGPNNEQFF	TGCAGCGCACCGTTGGGGGGACCAAACAATGAGCAGTTCTTC
TRBV28	TRBJ2-2	.	TRBD2	CASQAGGNTGELFF	TGTGCCAGTCAAGCGGGAGGGAACACCGGGGAGCTGTTTTTT
TRBV5-1	TRBJ2-7	.	TRBD2	CASSLEGLTNEQYF	TGCGCCAGCAGCTTGGAGGGACTAACCAATGAGCAGTACTTC
TRBV16	TRBJ1-2	few	.	CASSQSVDRSYGYTF	TGTGCCAGCAGCCAATCCGTGGACAGATCCTATGGCTACACCTTC
TRBV29-1	TRBJ1-2	few	.	CSVGGAAGANYGYTF	TGCAGCGTTGGAGGAGCCGCAGGGGCTAACTATGGCTACACCTTC
TRBV11-2	TRBJ2-5	few	.	CASSLSRVGPGETQYF	TGTGCCAGCAGCTTGTCACGGGTGGGGCCTGGGGAGACCCAGTACTTC
TRBV20-1	TRBJ2-1	.	TRBD2	CSAIVAGGPYNEQFF	TGCAGTGCAATTGTAGCGGGAGGTCCCTACAATGAGCAGTTCTTC
TRBV12-3/TRBV12-4	TRBJ2-6	.	.	CASSPSTDGTSGADVLTF	TGTGCCAGCAGTCCCTCTACGGACGGGACCTCTGGGGCCGACGTCCTGACTTTC
TRBV20-1	TRBJ2-1	.	.	CSASQLGIEQFF	TGCAGTGCCAGCCAATTGGGGATTGAGCAGTTCTTC